A selection of T cell receptor beta chains follows, all from one sample in a study of T cell repertoires in cytomegalovirus infection. TCRdb re-derived calls from the reads in MiXCR, one entry per CDR3 protein. In the table there are around 260,000 distinct CDR3 sequences, approximately 9.1% of which are singletons. Sequenced input: PBMCs. These receptor sequences come from a human donor in good health (CMV status not recorded). Some clones in this sample may be carry-over from other donors' samples. Both conserved end residues are trimmed from each CDR3. The D gene is left open where the match is weak.

cdr3_aa: ASTPTAANYGYT
d_call: NA
j_call: TRBJ1-2
v_call: TRBV19

cdr3_aa: ASSLVGNTGELF
d_call: NA
j_call: TRBJ2-2
v_call: TRBV7-2

cdr3_aa: ASSLMFGTEAF
d_call: NA
j_call: TRBJ1-1
v_call: TRBV7-9

cdr3_aa: ATSGGVPTTEAF
d_call: NA
j_call: TRBJ1-1
v_call: TRBV28

cdr3_aa: SAMSGSSYNEQF
d_call: TRBD2
j_call: TRBJ2-1
v_call: TRBV20-1

cdr3_aa: ASSPRQGMENTEAF
d_call: TRBD1
j_call: TRBJ1-1
v_call: TRBV7-3

cdr3_aa: ASRLGGGPYEQY
d_call: TRBD2
j_call: TRBJ2-7
v_call: TRBV28

cdr3_aa: ASSLDSGLGNTEAF
d_call: NA
j_call: TRBJ1-1
v_call: TRBV7-8

cdr3_aa: ASSETGVQPQH
d_call: TRBD1
j_call: TRBJ1-5
v_call: TRBV7-9

cdr3_aa: ASSAWTEKGYGYT
d_call: NA
j_call: TRBJ1-2
v_call: TRBV7-8

cdr3_aa: ASSVEGQVYLYEQY
d_call: TRBD1
j_call: TRBJ2-7
v_call: TRBV7-2

cdr3_aa: SATFSGFRSNQPQH
d_call: NA
j_call: TRBJ1-5
v_call: TRBV20-1

cdr3_aa: ASSRGQSGELF
d_call: NA
j_call: TRBJ2-2
v_call: TRBV4-3

cdr3_aa: ASSLEGFSLHEQY
d_call: NA
j_call: TRBJ2-7
v_call: TRBV7-2

cdr3_aa: SAKPLLAVPPYEQY
d_call: TRBD2
j_call: TRBJ2-7
v_call: TRBV20-1

cdr3_aa: ASSQPGGAQLDTQY
d_call: TRBD2
j_call: TRBJ2-3
v_call: TRBV28

cdr3_aa: ASSLDTPGQGSSYEQY
d_call: TRBD1
j_call: TRBJ2-7
v_call: TRBV5-1

cdr3_aa: ASSSGGTEAF
d_call: TRBD1
j_call: TRBJ1-1
v_call: TRBV6-2/TRBV6-3

cdr3_aa: SARPPPRSRADNEKLF
d_call: NA
j_call: TRBJ1-4
v_call: TRBV20-1

cdr3_aa: SVVFFTSRTEAF
d_call: NA
j_call: TRBJ1-1
v_call: TRBV29-1

cdr3_aa: ASSSSQQLAGTQY
d_call: NA
j_call: TRBJ2-3
v_call: TRBV12-3/TRBV12-4

cdr3_aa: ASSVSGSAFDEQF
d_call: NA
j_call: TRBJ2-1
v_call: TRBV9

cdr3_aa: ASSLGSYPYNEQF
d_call: NA
j_call: TRBJ2-1
v_call: TRBV7-2

cdr3_aa: SARDYGTSQGGELF
d_call: TRBD2
j_call: TRBJ2-2
v_call: TRBV20-1

cdr3_aa: ASSDGLAGVYEQY
d_call: TRBD2
j_call: TRBJ2-7
v_call: TRBV7-9

cdr3_aa: ASSYWTGRLAYNEQF
d_call: NA
j_call: TRBJ2-1
v_call: TRBV7-2

cdr3_aa: SARGSGALEQY
d_call: NA
j_call: TRBJ2-7
v_call: TRBV20-1

cdr3_aa: ASSLDRGSGNTIY
d_call: NA
j_call: TRBJ1-3
v_call: TRBV12-3/TRBV12-4

cdr3_aa: ASSRSSTGSDLEAF
d_call: NA
j_call: TRBJ1-1
v_call: TRBV5-1

cdr3_aa: ASSVVGLAGVEQF
d_call: TRBD2
j_call: TRBJ2-1
v_call: TRBV9

cdr3_aa: ASSLDGGSLWRGQPQH
d_call: NA
j_call: TRBJ1-5
v_call: TRBV7-2

cdr3_aa: ASSTGRASGNTIY
d_call: NA
j_call: TRBJ1-3
v_call: TRBV7-9

cdr3_aa: SVSRTPGPKETQY
d_call: NA
j_call: TRBJ2-5
v_call: TRBV29-1

cdr3_aa: ASTMNTEAF
d_call: NA
j_call: TRBJ1-1
v_call: TRBV5-1

cdr3_aa: ASSLAQGPAF
d_call: NA
j_call: TRBJ1-1
v_call: TRBV12-3/TRBV12-4

cdr3_aa: SARLTGTGTEEQY
d_call: TRBD1
j_call: TRBJ2-7
v_call: TRBV20-1

cdr3_aa: ASSSRLNEKLF
d_call: NA
j_call: TRBJ1-4
v_call: TRBV28

cdr3_aa: TSSLAGAAYEQY
d_call: NA
j_call: TRBJ2-7
v_call: TRBV7-2

cdr3_aa: ASSLAGTATNEKLF
d_call: NA
j_call: TRBJ1-4
v_call: TRBV12-3/TRBV12-4

cdr3_aa: ASSLDRTPPGELF
d_call: NA
j_call: TRBJ2-2
v_call: TRBV7-2

cdr3_aa: ASSHQTGSYGYT
d_call: NA
j_call: TRBJ1-2
v_call: TRBV7-2

cdr3_aa: SATQGFIAKNIQY
d_call: NA
j_call: TRBJ2-4
v_call: TRBV20-1

cdr3_aa: ASPGPVSYGYT
d_call: NA
j_call: TRBJ1-2
v_call: TRBV7-2

cdr3_aa: ASTPGLAMYNEQF
d_call: TRBD2
j_call: TRBJ2-1
v_call: TRBV7-9

cdr3_aa: ASRETGVIQPQH
d_call: TRBD1
j_call: TRBJ1-5
v_call: TRBV12-3/TRBV12-4

cdr3_aa: ASSIRGNTEAF
d_call: NA
j_call: TRBJ1-1
v_call: TRBV9

cdr3_aa: ASSLITDTDTQY
d_call: NA
j_call: TRBJ2-3
v_call: TRBV7-3

cdr3_aa: ASNRVRAEQF
d_call: NA
j_call: TRBJ2-1
v_call: TRBV28

cdr3_aa: ASSLTASGGASTQY
d_call: TRBD2
j_call: TRBJ2-3
v_call: TRBV5-1

cdr3_aa: ASSLGPLYGYT
d_call: NA
j_call: TRBJ1-2
v_call: TRBV11-2

cdr3_aa: ASMGERTGATEAF
d_call: TRBD1
j_call: TRBJ1-1
v_call: TRBV12-3/TRBV12-4

cdr3_aa: ASSPPSGTSGSTSYNEQF
d_call: TRBD2
j_call: TRBJ2-1
v_call: TRBV7-6

cdr3_aa: AWRIRGASYEQY
d_call: NA
j_call: TRBJ2-7
v_call: TRBV30

cdr3_aa: ASTRLAGGTDTQY
d_call: TRBD2
j_call: TRBJ2-3
v_call: TRBV7-2

cdr3_aa: ASSRTSGGLYNEQF
d_call: TRBD2
j_call: TRBJ2-1
v_call: TRBV7-2